What follows is one T cell receptor (beta chain) and its context. Its binding antigen is unknown. Lacking the conserved final phenylalanine or tryptophan, this CDR3 likely reflects a read error. No DNA is shown, since the ends of the CDR3 on it are uncertain; the CDR3 is the one TCRdb lists. This entry belongs to a study of T cell repertoires in cytomegalovirus infection (dated by TCRdb to the late 2010s). Turning to the overall study: The HLA type of each donor mattered for the analysis, because public TCR beta signatures pointed to carriage of CMV infection along with the matching HLA type. General findings and caveats noted by the study authors: The ex vivo response was dominated by HLA-C-restricted CMV-specific TCR beta clonotypes, and the single most frequent clonotype in two of eight donors was supplied by these HLA-C-restricted clonotypes. Carriers of CMV infection plus the relevant HLA type were discriminated by the cumulative frequency of public TCR beta family members in the study cohort and in an independent 352-donor cohort.

Via the germline V gene (reference sequence), CDR1 is SEHNR and CDR2 FQNEAQ. Including both end residues, the CDR3 is 12 amino acids long. Sequencing was performed on an Illumina HiSeq 1500. TCRdb took the public reads, trimmed them with fastp at Q25, ran MiXCR for clone calling and kept in-frame beta chains. For every CDR3 protein sequence, its rows merge into one entry that carries the most common genes and DNA. This sample gives around 180,000 distinct CDR3 sequences in total; approximately 19% of them show up just once. The ten largest account for 2.5% to 3% of the sample. This receptor chain uses TRBV7-9 and TRBJ2-1; the listed D gene, TRBD2, was not tested against the DNA. This TCR was recovered from a human donor in good health (CMV status not recorded). Some clones in this sample may be carry-over from other donors' samples. The sequenced sample consisted of PBMCs. CDR3 loop: CASSQDTLAGAI.